The T cell receptor (beta chain) under discussion was sequenced for a study of shared clonotypes between healthy human individuals. Of note for this clone: The antigen is unknown.

Germline V lookup: CDR1 MNHNY, CDR2 SVGAGI (reference sequence). CDR3 size: 11 residues. The ends were cut back, 6 bases at V and 8 bases at J, with 10 bases in the middle. General observations from the study: In the sorted subsets, rarefaction showed sequencing was incomplete despite large depth.

Positive CCR7 selection of CD45RO-negative cells yielded the naive CD8 cells, and terminally differentiated effector memory CD45RA+ cells were excluded. Only in-frame clones appear in the TCRdb table, and some are missing; sequencing was by immunoSEQ multiplex PCR. This table holds some 2 million clones, about 95% found once. This receptor was identified in a man between 18 and 29 years old in good health. The genes are TRBV6-6 and TRBJ1-2; D gene unclear. The sequencing sample was made of naive CD8+ T cells sorted from blood. CDR3: CASSPSLGYTF. CDR3 nucleotide sequence: TGTGCCAGCAGCCCGTCGCTCGGCTACACCTTC.